The clone carrying this T cell receptor beta chain was seen a handful of times. Its antigen is undetermined. The data stem from a study of T cell repertoires in cytomegalovirus infection. Study at large: TCR beta signatures that were public indicated CMV infection and matching HLA type.

TCRdb reprocessed the reads via MiXCR and lists one record per CDR3 protein. In the table there are fewer than 850,000 distinct CDR3 sequences, around 29% of which are singletons. This CDR3 spans 16 amino acids. J gave up 7 bases and V 5 bases, and 13 bases lay outside the gene matches. Germline V gives CDR1 LNHNV, CDR2 YYDKDF (reference sequence). Notes on the study in general: Frequencies of public TCR beta families were cumulated, and this identified carriers of CMV plus the relevant HLA.

V usage is TRBV15 and J usage is TRBJ2-1, with 8 bases aligning to TRBD2. This clonotype was obtained from a human donor in good health (CMV status not recorded). Some clones in this sample may be carry-over from other donors' samples. The specimen was cultured CD8+ T cells from PBMCs, collected from culture after CMV antigen stimulation. In nucleotides, the CDR3 is TGTGCCACCAGCTTCTATCCGGCAGCGGGGGATAATGAGCAGTTCTTC. Protein sequence: CATSFYPAAGDNEQFF.